These 16 T cell receptor beta chains were all obtained from the same sample, sequenced in a study of identical twins. TCRdb ran MiXCR on the 5' RACE reads and lists one entry per CDR3 protein. This table holds 450,000 or so distinct CDR3 sequences, 20% to 30% found once. These data also featured in a second study, about T cells expressing NK-cell markers.

The specimen was CD4+ T cells sorted from blood. The receptors originated from a woman younger than 30 in good health.

This clonotype was counted only a few times. The chain links TRBV6-1 to TRBJ1-2; TRBD1 matches 8 bases. V lost 4 bases and J lost 6; bases outside the gene matches: 7. In germline, CDR1 is MNHNS, CDR2 SASEGT. The CDR3 sequence is 14 residues long. DNA for the CDR3: TGTGCCAGCAGTGGAAACACAGGGGGAGATGGCTACACCTTC. This translates into CASSGNTGGDGYTF.

This clonotype was picked up a small number of times. The rearrangement joins TRBV4-3 to TRBJ1-1; D is unclear. CDR1 LGHNA and CDR2 YSLEER come from the germline V gene. V was clipped by 0 bases and J by 5 bases, with 10 bases between them. The CDR3 extends over 14 amino acids. CDR3 amino acids: CASSQEVRVTEAFF. In DNA form, the CDR3 reads TGCGCCAGCAGCCAAGAGGTTAGGGTAACTGAAGCTTTCTTT.

This chain uses TRBV19 with TRBJ2-1, with TRBD2 matching over 13 bases. V shed 6 bases and J 3 bases; nucleotides not matched to a gene: 5. The CDR3 spans 16 residues. Per germline, CDR1 LNHDA and CDR2 SQIVND (reference sequence). The CDR3 reads CASRGLAGFSYNEQFF. The CDR3 DNA reads as TGTGCCAGTAGGGGACTAGCGGGGTTTAGCTACAATGAGCAGTTCTTC.

The table lists this clonotype with a few counts. The chain has TRBV3-1 and TRBJ1-1; no clear D gene. The V end lost 4 bases, the J end lost 0 bases, and 15 bases lay between the germline ends. CDR3 length: 16 amino acids. Germline V gene data show CDR1 as LGHDT and CDR2 as YNNKEL (reference sequence). CDR3 sequence (DNA): TGTGCCAGCAGCCGCAGGAGTGTCGGCCTGAACACTGAAGCTTTCTTT. Residues: CASSRRSVGLNTEAFF.

V is TRBV3-1 and J is TRBJ2-5; D possibly corresponds to TRBD2 (6 bases). This CDR3 has 13 amino acids. V lost 3 bases, J lost 5 bases, and 10 bases lay in between. In germline, CDR1 is LGHDT, CDR2 YNNKEL (reference sequence). CDR3 in amino acids: CASSQAGGETQYF. In nucleotides, the CDR3 is TGTGCCAGCAGCCAGGCTGGGGGGGAGACCCAGTACTTC.

The genes are TRBV19 and TRBJ1-2; 8 bases are a match to TRBD1. V dropped 6 bases and J dropped 1; count of bases not matched to a gene: 4. The CDR3 runs 14 residues. The germline CDR1 and CDR2 sequences are LNHDA and SQIVND (reference sequence). CDR3 amino acids: CASSPDRVNYGYTF. For the CDR3, the DNA is TGTGCCAGTAGCCCGGACAGGGTTAACTATGGCTACACCTTC.

This sequence joins TRBV2 and TRBJ1-3; D not resolved. V lost 4 bases and J 4 bases, leaving 11 bases between the germline ends. The CDR3 has 14 residues. Germline-derived CDR1 and CDR2 are SNHLY and FYNNEI. The CDR3 sequence: CASSVERGGNTIYF. CDR3 DNA sequence: TGTGCCAGCAGTGTAGAACGCGGCGGAAACACCATATATTTT.

The chain combines TRBV5-5 with TRBJ2-5, with D unresolved. This CDR3 region has 14 residues. Germline-derived CDR1 and CDR2 are SGHKS and YYEKEE (reference sequence). Trimming took off 1 base at V and 0 bases at J, with 7 bases between the two ends. The DNA of the CDR3 is TGTGCCAGCAGCTTGCATCCTAACCAAGAGACCCAGTACTTC. It codes for CASSLHPNQETQYF.

In this sample, this clonotype turned up many times. The chain couples TRBV28 to TRBJ2-7; D remains ambiguous. Germline V gene sequence: CDR1 MDHEN, CDR2 SYDVKM. The CDR3 is 11 amino acids. Trimming cost V 2 bases and J 3 bases, with 2 bases left between them. The CDR3 sequence: CASSLRYEQYF. Here the CDR3 DNA reads TGTGCCAGCAGTTTACGCTACGAGCAGTACTTC.

The CDR3 DNA reads as TGCAGCGTTGGACACCGCAATCAGCCCCAGCATTTT. Translated, it gives CSVGHRNQPQHF. The chain employs TRBV29-1 and TRBJ1-5; D unclear. Trimming cost V 4 bases and J 2 bases, with 6 bases left between them. This CDR3 comprises 12 residues. CDR1 is SQVTM, CDR2 ANQGSEA, per germline.

The V call is TRBV19, the J call TRBJ2-1, with TRBD2 matching over 7 bases. V shed 7 bases and J 4 bases; nucleotides not matched to a gene: 10. CDR3 length: 15 residues. CDR1 and CDR2 from the germline V gene are LNHDA and SQIVND (reference sequence). The CDR3 is CASNMGRVGYNEQFF. The CDR3, as DNA: TGTGCCAGTAACATGGGGAGGGTCGGTTACAATGAGCAGTTCTTC.

This chain links TRBV12-3 or TRBV12-4 with TRBJ2-2; tentative D call: TRBD1 (5 bases). V shed 3 bases and J shed 6 bases, with 11 bases lying between them. The CDR3 sequence is 14 residues long. CDR3 sequence: CASSFPDSPGELFF. CDR3 DNA: TGTGCCAGCAGTTTTCCTGACAGTCCCGGGGAGCTGTTTTTT.

The rearrangement links TRBV12-3 or TRBV12-4 to TRBJ1-2, with D possibly TRBD1 on 5 matching bases. There are 14 residues in the CDR3. Trimming cost V 3 bases and J 4 bases, with 12 bases left between them. The CDR3 DNA is TGTGCCAGCAGTTTTAGGGGATCGGTCTATGGCTACACCTTC. Protein sequence: CASSFRGSVYGYTF.

This clonotype was picked up a small number of times. This rearrangement joins TRBV15 to TRBJ1-2, with no clear D. V was cut by 0 bases and J by 8 bases, with 13 bases left in between. This CDR3 is built from 14 residues. CDR1 LNHNV and CDR2 YYDKDF come from the germline V gene (reference sequence). The chain's CDR3 is CATSRDFTRRGYTF. In nucleotides, the CDR3 is TGTGCCACCAGCAGAGATTTTACGCGACGGGGCTACACCTTC. Using reference TRBV15 and TRBJ1-2 for the parts outside the CDR3, the full variable domain is DAMVIQNPRYQVTQFGKPVTLSCSQTLNHNVMYWYQQKSSQAPKLLFHYYDKDFNNEADTPDNFQSRRPNTSFCFLDIRSPGLGDTAMYLCATSRDFTRRGYTFGSGTRLTVV.

There are a few counts of this clonotype. V is TRBV4-3 and J is TRBJ1-2; D perhaps matches TRBD1 (5 bases). The CDR3 contains 14 residues. V lost 0 bases to trimming and J lost 5 bases, with 10 bases between them. CDR1 is LGHNA and CDR2 is YSLEER in the germline V gene. The CDR3 DNA reads TGCGCCAGCAGCCAAGAGGGAAGGGGATATGGCTACACCTTC. This translates into CASSQEGRGYGYTF.

The chain links TRBV4-3 to TRBJ2-5; maybe TRBD2 (6 bases). Germline V gene data show CDR1 as LGHNA and CDR2 as YSLEER. CDR3 length: 13 residues. Trimming took off 4 bases at V and 4 bases at J, with 10 bases between the two ends. The CDR3 DNA reads TGCGCCAGCAGCCCGCAAGCGGGAGAGACCCAGTACTTC. This codes for CASSPQAGETQYF.